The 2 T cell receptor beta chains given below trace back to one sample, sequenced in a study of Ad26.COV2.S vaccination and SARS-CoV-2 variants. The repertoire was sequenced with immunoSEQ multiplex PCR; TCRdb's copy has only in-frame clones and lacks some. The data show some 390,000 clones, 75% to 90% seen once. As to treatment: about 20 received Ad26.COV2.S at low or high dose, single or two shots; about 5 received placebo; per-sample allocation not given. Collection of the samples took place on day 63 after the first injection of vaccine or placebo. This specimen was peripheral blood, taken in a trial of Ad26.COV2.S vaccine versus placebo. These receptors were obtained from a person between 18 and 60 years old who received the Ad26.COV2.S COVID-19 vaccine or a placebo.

DNA of the CDR3: TGTGCCAGCAGTTACCGGTTTCAGGTAACTGAAGCTTTCTTT. Translation gives CASSYRFQVTEAFF. The chain combines TRBV6-5 with TRBJ1-1; D not resolved. The V end was cut by 2 bases, the J end by 5 bases, with 12 bases between. Germline V gene sequence: CDR1 MNHEY, CDR2 SVGAGI. The CDR3 length is 14 residues.

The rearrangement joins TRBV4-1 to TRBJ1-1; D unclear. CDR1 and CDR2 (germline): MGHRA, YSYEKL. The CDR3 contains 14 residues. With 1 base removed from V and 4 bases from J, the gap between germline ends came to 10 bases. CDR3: CASSQGSPRTEAFF. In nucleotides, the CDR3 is TGCGCCAGCAGCCAAGGTTCGCCCCGCACTGAAGCTTTCTTT.